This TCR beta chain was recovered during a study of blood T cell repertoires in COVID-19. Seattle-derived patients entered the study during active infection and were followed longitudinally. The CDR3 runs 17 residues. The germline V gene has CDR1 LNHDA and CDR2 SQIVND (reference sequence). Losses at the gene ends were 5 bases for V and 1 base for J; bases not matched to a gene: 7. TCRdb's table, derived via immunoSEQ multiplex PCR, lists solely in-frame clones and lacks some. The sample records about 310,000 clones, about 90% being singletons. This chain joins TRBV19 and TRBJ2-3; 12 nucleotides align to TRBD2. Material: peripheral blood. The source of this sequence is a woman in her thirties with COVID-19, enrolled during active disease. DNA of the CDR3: TGTGCCAGTAGTCCCCGGACTAGCGGGGCTCGCACAGATACGCAGTATTTT. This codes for CASSPRTSGARTDTQYF.